This T cell receptor beta chain is from a study of blood T cell repertoires in COVID-19. About the research overall: Collection of acute and convalescent COVID-19 samples took place in the United States, Italy and Spain.

Profiled with immunoSEQ multiplex PCR; TCRdb holds only in-frame clones, not every one. There are 150,000 to 200,000 clones in the sample; less than 90% occur only once, and 9.5% to 12% lies in the top ten. Germline V gene lookup returns CDR1 LNHDA and CDR2 SQIVND (reference sequence). V shed 4 bases, J shed 4 bases, and the junction held 10 bases outside the gene matches. The CDR3 is 15 residues long. This receptor was identified in an older woman with COVID-19, enrolled during active disease. Sequencing input: peripheral blood. The chain employs TRBV19 and TRBJ2-7; TRBD1 matches 7 bases. CDR3 loop: CASSSRSGQVYEQYF. The CDR3 region has the DNA TGTGCCAGTAGTAGTCGGTCTGGACAGGTTTACGAGCAGTACTTC.